The TCR beta chain under discussion was sequenced for a study of control samples from healthy donors and cancer patients. Libraries were prepared by immunoSEQ multiplex PCR; TCRdb keeps only in-frame clonotypes and omits some of them. The table has about 86,000 clones, 85% to 95% seen once; the top ten hold around 1.5%. This CDR3 is built from 15 residues. Looked up from germline, CDR1 is LGHDT and CDR2 is YNNKEL (reference sequence). V lost 4 bases, J lost 1 base, and 13 bases lay in between. The receptor comes from a woman aged 25 to 39 in good health. The material sequenced was blood. V is TRBV3-1 (or the pseudogene TRBV3-2) and J is TRBJ1-1; perhaps TRBD1 as D (5 bases). The CDR3 loop is CASSLSGEGNTEAFF. The CDR3 region has the DNA TGTGCCAGCAGCCTATCGGGGGAGGGGAACACTGAAGCTTTCTTT.